Given below is one T cell receptor beta chain in context. This CDR3 region has 15 residues. Germline lookup yields CDR1 LNHDA and CDR2 SQIVND (reference sequence). V lost 6 bases to trimming and J lost 4 bases, with 16 bases between them. One entry per CDR3 protein results from TCRdb running MiXCR on the RT-PCR reads. The sample yields almost 700,000 distinct CDR3 sequences, about 14% seen once. The chain recombines TRBV19 with TRBJ1-5, with D perhaps matching TRBD1 (5 bases). This clonotype was obtained from a female donor in good health, serving as a healthy control. The sequenced sample was memory CD4+ T cells from blood. CDR3 sequence: CASSIQGTENQPQHF. The CDR3 DNA sequence: TGTGCCAGTAGCATCCAGGGCACTGAGAATCAGCCCCAGCATTTT.